Below are 31 T cell receptor beta chains sequenced from a single sample in a study of blood T cell repertoires in COVID-19. The assay was immunoSEQ multiplex PCR, and TCRdb's table has in-frame clones only and misses some. The sample yields 40,000 to 55,000 clones, approximately 91% seen once. The sample was peripheral blood. The receptors derive from a human donor in a cohort sampled during active COVID-19.

This chain connects TRBV6-2 or TRBV6-3 to TRBJ1-2; D call uncertain. Trimming took 5 bases from V and 4 from J, leaving 17 bases between them. CDR3 length: 15 amino acids. Germline CDR1 is MNHEY and CDR2 is SVGEGT. The CDR3 here is CASSAAVPHGYGYTF. DNA for the CDR3: TGTGCCAGCAGTGCCGCAGTTCCTCATGGCTATGGCTACACCTTC.

V is TRBV5-1 and J is TRBJ2-1; a weak D match, TRBD2 (7 bases). The CDR3 sequence is 19 residues long. Germline values: CDR1 SGHRS, CDR2 YFSETQ. The V and J ends lost 4 bases and 1 base respectively, with 24 bases between them. CDR3 coding DNA: TGCGCCAGCAGCGTTGAGGGGGGGCGTACGCTATCATCCTACAATGAGCAGTTCTTC. It is translated as CASSVEGGRTLSSYNEQFF.

This chain joins TRBV6-6 and TRBJ1-1; D unclear. Between the trimmed V and J ends, which lost 6 bases and 5 bases, there was a span of 10 bases. The length of the CDR3 is 12 residues. Germline CDR1 reads MNHNY; CDR2 reads SVGAGI (reference sequence). The CDR3, as DNA: TGTGCCAGCAGGTCCGGGGAAACTGAAGCTTTCTTT. Its translation: CASRSGETEAFF.

The CDR3 DNA sequence: TGTGCCAGCAGCTTGGATAACACAGATACGCAGTATTTT. It specifies CASSLDNTDTQYF. V is TRBV5-6 and J is TRBJ2-3; D not resolved. Looked up from germline, CDR1 is SGHDT and CDR2 is YYEEEE. The CDR3 is made up of 13 amino acids. V shed 0 bases and J shed 2 bases, with 4 bases lying between them.

The gene calls are TRBV7-3 and TRBJ2-3; 9 bases are a match to TRBD2. This CDR3 region has 16 residues. The J segment lost 2 bases and the V segment lost 5 bases, leaving 8 bases of the junction unmatched. Germline CDR1 SGHTA, CDR2 FQGTGA. The CDR3 protein is CASSPATSGYTDTQYF. In DNA form, the CDR3 reads TGTGCCAGCAGCCCGGCGACTAGCGGATACACAGATACGCAGTATTTT.

This sequence joins TRBV9 and TRBJ2-3; D is undetermined. The ends were cut back, 0 bases at V and 2 bases at J, with 7 bases in the middle. This CDR3 contains 14 residues. Germline V gene data show CDR1 as SGDLS and CDR2 as YYNGEE. Here the CDR3 reads CASSVDFTTDTQYF. CDR3 in DNA: TGTGCCAGCAGCGTAGACTTCACCACAGATACGCAGTATTTT.

This clone was counted a few times. The rearrangement links TRBV28 to TRBJ2-3; possible D gene TRBD2, 5 bases. The length of the CDR3 is 12 residues. Germline assignment: CDR1 MDHEN and CDR2 SYDVKM. Trimming pared 7 bases from V and 8 bases from J, leaving 13 bases between. CDR3 nucleotides: TGTGCCAGCAACCTACCGGGGATTACGCAGTATTTT. It specifies CASNLPGITQYF.

This chain uses TRBV5-4 with TRBJ2-3; TRBD1 might be the D (6 bases). V was shortened by 5 bases and J by 0 bases, with 10 bases between the two germline ends. The CDR3 length is 14 residues. Germline assignment: CDR1 SGHNT and CDR2 YYREEE (reference sequence). The chain's CDR3 is CASRPDRSTDTQYF. For the CDR3, the DNA is TGTGCCAGCAGACCGGACAGAAGCACAGATACGCAGTATTTT.

V is TRBV15 and J is TRBJ2-7, with 7 bases fitting TRBD1. The CDR3 has 14 residues. Germline V lookup: CDR1 LNHNV, CDR2 YYDKDF (reference sequence). V lost 4 bases and J lost 2; bases outside the gene matches: 5. CDR3 loop: CATSISGTAYEQYF. DNA of the CDR3: TGTGCCACCAGCATTTCCGGGACAGCCTACGAGCAGTACTTC.

The DNA for the CDR3 is TGTGCCATCAGTGGTACAGGAGCTAGCACAGATACGCAGTATTTT. Translated, it gives CAISGTGASTDTQYF. The chain has TRBV10-3 and TRBJ2-3, with TRBD1 as a possible D gene (5 bases). In germline, CDR1 is ENHRY, CDR2 SYGVKD. With 4 bases removed from V and 0 bases from J, the gap between germline ends came to 11 bases. The CDR3 covers 15 residues.

The chain couples TRBV20-1 to TRBJ2-3; D is undetermined. CDR1 is DFQATT, CDR2 SNEGSKA, per germline (reference sequence). V was trimmed by 3 bases and J by 7 bases, leaving 11 bases between them. CDR3 length: 12 residues. The CDR3 DNA is TGCAGTGCTAGTCTCGGTCCGAATACGCAGTATTTT. Translation: CSASLGPNTQYF.

The chain joins TRBV9 to TRBJ2-7, with D possibly matching TRBD1 (5 bases). V dropped 3 bases and J dropped 4 bases, with 11 bases sitting between them. Per the germline V gene, CDR1 is SGDLS and CDR2 is YYNGEE. The CDR3 consists of 13 residues. CDR3 residues: CASSAGLNYEQYF. The DNA of the CDR3 is TGTGCCAGCAGCGCAGGGCTCAATTACGAGCAGTACTTC.

This clone was observed a few times. J is TRBJ1-3 and V is TRBV10-1; a weak D match, TRBD1 (6 bases). Deletions cut 8 bases from V and 2 bases from J, with 10 bases between. Germline values: CDR1 WNHNN, CDR2 SYGVQD (reference sequence). This CDR3 spans 13 amino acids. The DNA of the CDR3 is TGCGCCAGCGCAAGGGACACTGGAAACACCATATATTTT. Translated, it gives CASARDTGNTIYF.

This rearrangement joins TRBV12-3 or TRBV12-4 to TRBJ2-3, with a tentative D call TRBD1 (5 bases). V gave up 8 bases and J gave up 6 bases, with 12 bases separating them. This CDR3 is built from 12 residues. The chain's CDR3 is CASESSGDTQYF. CDR3 in DNA: TGTGCCAGCGAGAGCTCAGGGGATACGCAGTATTTT.

The chain couples TRBV7-9 to TRBJ2-5; 7 bases match TRBD2. CDR3 length equals 13 residues. The V gene end was trimmed by 2 bases and the J gene end by 5 bases; junction bases not matched to a gene: 2. CDR1 and CDR2 from the germline V gene are SEHNR and FQNEAQ (reference sequence). The CDR3 DNA follows: TGTGCCAGCAGCTTAACTAGCGTGGAGACCCAGTACTTC. It is translated as CASSLTSVETQYF.

The chain couples TRBV7-6 to TRBJ2-3; TRBD2 aligns across 10 bases. The germline V gene has CDR1 SGHVS and CDR2 FNYEAQ. V was clipped by 5 bases and J by 6 bases; unmatched bases: 14. The CDR3 is 17 amino acids. The CDR3 loop reads CASSRTLSGGAADTQYF. As DNA, the CDR3 is TGTGCCAGCAGCCGTACCTTGAGCGGGGGGGCCGCGGATACGCAGTATTTT.

The V gene is TRBV27, the J gene TRBJ1-1; D is unresolved. Germline CDR1 MNHEY, CDR2 SMNVEV (reference sequence). The CDR3 covers 13 residues. The ends were cut back, 2 bases at V and 2 bases at J, with 6 bases in the middle. CDR3 sequence: CASSLDKNTEAFF. CDR3 sequence (DNA): TGTGCCAGCAGTTTAGACAAAAACACTGAAGCTTTCTTT.

About this clone itself: Other DNA sequences within the sample encode an identical CDR3. The chain joins TRBV19 to TRBJ1-5; 8 bases are shared with TRBD1. V trimming: 6 bases; J trimming: 2 bases; junction bases outside the gene matches: 9. The CDR3 has 16 amino acids. Germline V CDR1 and CDR2: LNHDA, SQIVND (reference sequence). Here the CDR3 reads CASSSLDRGGNQPQHF. CDR3 sequence (DNA): TGTGCCAGTAGCTCCCTTGACAGGGGAGGCAATCAGCCCCAGCATTTT.

The V and J genes are TRBV10-1 and TRBJ2-2; D ambiguous. Germline assignment: CDR1 WNHNN and CDR2 SYGVQD (reference sequence). CDR3 size: 15 residues. The V end was cut by 6 bases, the J end by 2 bases, with 13 bases between. The CDR3 DNA sequence: TGCGCCAGCAGCCAAGCCTCAGGAAACACCGGGGAGCTGTTTTTT. Its translation is CASSQASGNTGELFF.

V gene TRBV6-5 combines with J gene TRBJ2-7; 7 bases map to TRBD1. Germline-derived CDR1 and CDR2 are MNHEY and SVGAGI. The CDR3 is 12 residues long. The junction had 7 bases not matched to a gene; V was cut back by 6 bases and J by 8 bases. CDR3 DNA: TGTGCCAGCAGCTCCGGACAGGCGAAGCAGTACTTC. Translating it yields CASSSGQAKQYF.

This clone showed up just a few times. The chain combines TRBV29-1 with TRBJ2-5, with a tentative D call TRBD2 (7 bases). V was trimmed by 6 bases and J by 6 bases, leaving 20 bases between them. The germline CDR1 and CDR2 sequences are SQVTM and ANQGSEA. The CDR3 runs to 14 residues. The CDR3 loop reads CSVLWGGPAKTQYF. The DNA for the CDR3 is TGCAGCGTCCTTTGGGGGGGGCCTGCGAAGACCCAGTACTTC.

The gene calls are TRBV5-5 and TRBJ1-1, with 9 nucleotides matching TRBD1. CDR1 and CDR2 from the germline V gene are SGHKS and YYEKEE (reference sequence). The CDR3 is 13 amino acids. The V and J ends lost 6 bases and 4 bases, in that order; junction bases with no gene match: 4. Here the CDR3 reads CASTETGGTEAFF. The DNA of the CDR3 is TGTGCCAGCACCGAGACAGGGGGCACTGAAGCTTTCTTT.

The J gene is TRBJ2-2, the V gene TRBV9; 8 nucleotides agree with TRBD2. Germline V CDR1 and CDR2: SGDLS, YYNGEE. CDR3 size: 15 residues. V shed 4 bases, J shed 2 bases, and the junction held 4 bases outside the gene matches. Here the CDR3 reads CASSSTSGNTGELFF. The DNA of the CDR3 is TGTGCCAGCAGCTCTACTAGCGGAAACACCGGGGAGCTGTTTTTT.

This chain joins TRBV6-5 and TRBJ1-6, with TRBD1 identical over 7 bases. V was pared by 2 bases and J by 6 bases, with 1 base of the junction left unmatched. CDR3 length: 14 amino acids. The germline gives CDR1 MNHEY, CDR2 SVGAGI. The chain's CDR3 is CASSYRQGNSPLHF. CDR3 in DNA: TGTGCCAGCAGTTACCGACAGGGTAATTCACCCCTCCACTTT.

The chain uses TRBV6-6 and TRBJ1-2; tentatively, D is TRBD1 (6 bases). The V and J ends lost 6 bases and 8 bases respectively, with 13 bases between them. Germline assignment: CDR1 MNHNY and CDR2 SVGAGI (reference sequence). The CDR3 extends over 12 amino acids. This CDR3 is CASRRQVGGYTF. The DNA for the CDR3 is TGTGCCAGCAGAAGACAGGTCGGAGGCTACACCTTC.

This chain uses TRBV20-1 with TRBJ1-1; 8 nucleotides agree with TRBD1. This CDR3 contains 10 residues. J was trimmed by 11 bases and V by 5 bases; bases with no gene match: 4. Looked up from germline, CDR1 is DFQATT and CDR2 is SNEGSKA (reference sequence). CDR3 bases: TGCAGTGCTTACCGGGACAGGGCTTTCTTT. Its protein is CSAYRDRAFF.

CDR3 nucleotides: TGTGCCAGCTCACGGACAGGAGATAGCAATCAGCCCCAGCATTTT. Residues: CASSRTGDSNQPQHF. The chain combines TRBV18 with TRBJ1-5; 7 positions agree with TRBD1. The germline CDR1 and CDR2 sequences are KGHSH and LQKENI. J lost 0 bases, V lost 4 bases, and 3 bases had no gene match. The CDR3 is 15 amino acids.

This chain connects TRBV5-4 to TRBJ2-2; 9 bases agree with TRBD1. Losses at the gene ends were 3 bases for V and 7 bases for J; bases not matched to a gene: 7. There are 15 residues in the CDR3. Germline V gene lookup returns CDR1 SGHNT and CDR2 YYREEE (reference sequence). This chain's CDR3 is CASSSRDREHGELFF. CDR3 nucleotide sequence: TGTGCCAGCAGCTCCCGGGACAGGGAACACGGGGAGCTGTTTTTT.

The genes are TRBV18 and TRBJ1-1; D is perhaps TRBD1 (5 bases). The CDR3 is 14 residues long. Trimming took off 3 bases at V and 0 bases at J, with 8 bases between the two ends. Germline V gene data show CDR1 as KGHSH and CDR2 as LQKENI. CDR3 in amino acids: CASSPSGLNTEAFF. The CDR3 DNA is TGTGCCAGCTCACCTTCAGGGCTGAACACTGAAGCTTTCTTT.

The chain carries TRBV19 and TRBJ1-6, with 9 bases identical to TRBD1. Germline V gene data show CDR1 as LNHDA and CDR2 as SQIVND (reference sequence). The CDR3 is made up of 15 amino acids. V was clipped by 6 bases and J by 9 bases; unmatched bases: 9. The CDR3: CASSEQGARGSPLHF. In nucleotides, the CDR3 is TGTGCCAGTAGCGAACAGGGGGCGCGGGGTTCACCCCTCCACTTT.

V is TRBV5-1 and J is TRBJ1-3; tentatively, D is TRBD1 (5 bases). Germline CDR1 SGHRS, CDR2 YFSETQ. Trimming removed 0 bases from V and 4 bases from J, with 8 bases in between. The CDR3 is 14 amino acids. The CDR3: CASSLVGEGNTIYF. CDR3 in DNA: TGCGCCAGCAGCTTGGTAGGGGAAGGAAACACCATATATTTT.